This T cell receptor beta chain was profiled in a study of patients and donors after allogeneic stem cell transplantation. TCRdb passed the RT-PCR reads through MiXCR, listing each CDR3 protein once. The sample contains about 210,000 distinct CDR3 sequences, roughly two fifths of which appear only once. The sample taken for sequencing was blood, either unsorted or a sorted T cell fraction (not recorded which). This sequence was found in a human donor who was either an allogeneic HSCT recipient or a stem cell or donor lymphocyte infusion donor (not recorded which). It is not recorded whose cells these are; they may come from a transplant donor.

In DNA, the CDR3 is TGTGCCAGCGCCTTACCGGGACTAGCTGGTAATGAGCAGTTCTTC. It translates to CASALPGLAGNEQFF. The V gene is TRBV6-2 or TRBV6-3, the J gene TRBJ2-1; 9 bases are a match to TRBD2. Trimming at V came to 8 bases and at J to 7 bases, leaving 12 bases not matched to a gene. There are 15 residues in the CDR3. In germline, CDR1 is MNHEY, CDR2 SVGEGT.